The subject of this entry is one T cell receptor beta chain. Its antigen is undetermined. Time point denoted: pre-treatment baseline. The CD3+ CD4- CD8+ CD45RA- CD45RO-high CD27- CCR7- memory phenotype defined TIE cells. Sampling occurred pretreatment (T0) and at week 3 (W3), after cycle one of checkpoint blockade. Prior systemic cancer therapy, immunosuppressant use and other active malignancies excluded patients. TCRdb's table, derived via immunoSEQ multiplex PCR, lists solely in-frame clones and lacks some. The sample shows about 1,300 clones, under 75% of them seen only once. The entry originates in a study of blood T cell dynamics during melanoma immunotherapy. Study details: Standard first-line treatment here was pembrolizumab or nivolumab plus ipilimumab in metastatic melanoma. Whole-study findings and limits: The most clonal sorted CD8+ subset, immune-effector cells, was closest to cell-free DNA CDR3 sequences. Clones driving repertoire changes may be melanoma-specific or general immune activation.

Germline loops: CDR1 SNHLY, CDR2 FYNNEI. Trimming pared 6 bases from V and 0 bases from J, leaving 9 bases between. This CDR3 contains 14 residues. The TCR sequence derives from a human donor with melanoma. The chain uses TRBV2 and TRBJ1-5; D is perhaps TRBD1 (5 bases). Sequenced here: CD8+ T cells from blood, sampled from a patient treated with checkpoint blockade. As DNA, the CDR3 is TGTGCCAGCAGCGCCGACAGTAGCAATCAGCCCCAGCATTTT. This translates into CASSADSSNQPQHF.